These 30 T cell receptor beta chains were sequenced from one sample in a study of T cell responses to AZD1222 COVID-19 vaccine. Repertoires were generated with immunoSEQ multiplex PCR, while TCRdb's copy carries only in-frame clones and drops some. Of 210,000 or so clones in the sample, around 94% are singletons; the top ten hold around 1.5%. The specimen was peripheral blood, collected 28 days after the second dose of the MenACWY control vaccine. All receptors come from an adult who received the MenACWY meningococcal vaccine as a control.

The genes are TRBV14 and TRBJ2-3; 10 bases match TRBD2. The CDR3 sequence is 14 residues long. CDR1 is SGHDN, CDR2 FVKESK, per germline. Trimming removed 6 bases from V and 6 bases from J; junction bases left unmatched: 6. For the CDR3, the DNA is TGTGCCAGCAGTTGGACTAGCGGCTCCGATACGCAGTATTTT. Its protein is CASSWTSGSDTQYF. Variable domain in full (rest from reference TRBV14 and TRBJ2-3): EAGVTQFPSHSVIEKGQTVTLRCDPISGHDNLYWYRRVMGKEIKFLLHFVKESKQDESGMPNNRFLAERTGGTYSTLKVQPAELEDSGVYFCASSWTSGSDTQYFGPGTRLTVL.

This chain joins TRBV10-1 and TRBJ2-7; unclear D gene. Germline lookup yields CDR1 WNHNN and CDR2 SYGVQD (reference sequence). V shed 7 bases and J shed 4 bases, with 14 bases lying between them. This CDR3 is built from 13 residues. The CDR3 region has the DNA TGCGCCAGCATAGCAAACAGTTTTTACGAGCAGTACTTC. Translated: CASIANSFYEQYF.

The V call is TRBV12-3 or TRBV12-4, the J call TRBJ1-1; D is possibly TRBD1 (6 bases). V lost 1 base to trimming and J lost 4 bases, with 7 bases between them. This CDR3 spans 13 amino acids. In DNA form, the CDR3 reads TGTGCCAGCAGTTTAGGGGGGGCCACTGAAGCTTTCTTT. Residues: CASSLGGATEAFF.

The V call is TRBV6-2 or TRBV6-3, the J call TRBJ2-7; D ambiguous. Trimming removed 0 bases at V and 2 bases at J, with 20 bases between. The germline V gene encodes CDR1 MNHEY and CDR2 SVGEGT. This CDR3 spans 18 amino acids. CDR3: CASSYSAWPSGSTYEQYF. The CDR3 bases are TGTGCCAGCAGTTACTCGGCTTGGCCCTCCGGTTCGACCTACGAGCAGTACTTC.

CDR3 DNA: TGTGCCAGCAGATCAGACAGGGGGGAAGCTTTCTTT. Residues: CASRSDRGEAFF. The gene calls are TRBV6-5 and TRBJ1-1, with 9 bases aligning to TRBD1. Germline-derived CDR1 and CDR2 are MNHEY and SVGAGI. The junction had 4 bases not matched to a gene; V was cut back by 6 bases and J by 8 bases. This CDR3 is 12 amino acids long.

The CDR3 loop is CASSANLRNGNTIYF. CDR3 sequence (DNA): TGTGCCAGCAGCGCAAATCTCAGAAATGGAAACACCATATATTTT. The chain combines TRBV27 with TRBJ1-3, with D uncertain. CDR1 and CDR2 (germline): MNHEY, SMNVEV (reference sequence). CDR3 length equals 15 residues. The V and J ends lost 6 bases and 3 bases respectively, with 15 bases between them.

The chain links TRBV28 to TRBJ1-6, with 7 positions matching TRBD1. The V gene end was trimmed by 2 bases and the J gene end by 4 bases; junction bases not matched to a gene: 2. CDR1 is MDHEN, CDR2 SYDVKM, per germline. The CDR3 runs 15 residues. The CDR3 spells CASSLGQAYNSPLHF. The CDR3, as DNA: TGTGCCAGCAGTTTAGGACAGGCTTATAATTCACCCCTCCACTTT.

The chain links TRBV7-9 to TRBJ2-5, with 7 bases identical to TRBD1. The length of the CDR3 is 14 residues. The junction had 5 bases not matched to a gene; V was cut back by 6 bases and J by 1 base. Germline-derived CDR1 and CDR2 are SEHNR and FQNEAQ (reference sequence). The CDR3 region is CASRMGQIQETQYF. CDR3 bases: TGTGCCAGCAGGATGGGACAGATCCAAGAGACCCAGTACTTC.

The chain has TRBV7-6 and TRBJ2-2, with D possibly TRBD1 on 7 matching bases. The CDR3 runs to 16 residues. The V end lost 8 bases, the J end lost 5 bases, and 21 bases lay between the germline ends. CDR1 SGHVS and CDR2 FNYEAQ come from the germline V gene. CDR3 nucleotide sequence: TGTGCCAGCTCCCTCGCTTCAGGGGGGAGGACCGGGGAGCTGTTTTTT. Translation gives CASSLASGGRTGELFF.

The rearrangement joins TRBV6-2 or TRBV6-3 to TRBJ1-5; D not resolved. Trimming removed 4 bases at V and 10 bases at J, with 8 bases between. Germline values: CDR1 MNHEY, CDR2 SVGEGT. CDR3 length: 11 residues. This CDR3 is CASSSAGPQHF. The CDR3 DNA is TGTGCCAGCAGTTCCGCCGGCCCCCAGCATTTT.

This clone appeared a single time. The chain combines TRBV21-1 with TRBJ2-3; the DNA was not used to check the table's D call, TRBD1. TRBV21-1 is assigned pseudogene status. The CDR3 sequence is 17 residues long. In DNA form, the CDR3 reads TGTGCCAGCAGCACAATGCAGGGAATGGTGGGCACAGATACGCAGTATTTT. Protein product: CASSTMQGMVGTDTQYF.

This chain uses TRBV27 with TRBJ1-5; maybe TRBD1 (5 bases). The CDR3 spans 13 residues. Per the germline V gene, CDR1 is MNHEY and CDR2 is SMNVEV (reference sequence). Trimming shortened V by 3 bases and J by 6 bases, and 9 bases separated the two germline ends. The CDR3 DNA reads TGTGCCAGCAGTTTGGGGGGAGGTCAGCCCCAGCATTTT. Amino acid sequence: CASSLGGGQPQHF.

The chain recombines TRBV29-1 with TRBJ2-7, with a weak D call TRBD2 (5 bases). V was pared by 0 bases and J by 2 bases, with 14 bases between. CDR1 and CDR2 from the germline V gene are SQVTM and ANQGSEA. The CDR3 totals 15 residues. CDR3 sequence reads: CSVEDQEAPAYEQYF. The CDR3 nucleotides are TGCAGCGTTGAAGATCAGGAGGCCCCCGCCTACGAGCAGTACTTC.

The chain carries TRBV28 and TRBJ1-2; TRBD1 matches at 7 bases. This CDR3 has 14 residues. V lost 10 bases to trimming and J lost 0 bases; unmatched junction nucleotides: 8. Germline V gene sequence: CDR1 MDHEN, CDR2 SYDVKM. Here the CDR3 DNA reads TGTGCCACCATGCGGGACAGTGCTAACTATGGCTACACCTTC. This codes for CATMRDSANYGYTF.

The gene calls are TRBV28 and TRBJ1-2; D is unclear. V was trimmed by 4 bases and J by 8 bases, leaving 14 bases between them. The germline V gene has CDR1 MDHEN and CDR2 SYDVKM. CDR3 length equals 13 residues. Written as DNA, the CDR3 is TGTGCCAGCAGTTCCTCGGGGTATTGGGGCTACACCTTC. Residues: CASSSSGYWGYTF.

This chain joins TRBV19 and TRBJ1-1, with D hard to call. This CDR3 is 12 amino acids long. Trimming removed 6 bases at V and 2 bases at J, with 7 bases between. Germline assignment: CDR1 LNHDA and CDR2 SQIVND (reference sequence). The CDR3 region has the DNA TGTGCCAGTAGAAAATTAAACACTGAAGCTTTCTTT. This translates into CASRKLNTEAFF.

The gene calls are TRBV3-1 (or the pseudogene TRBV3-2) and TRBJ2-2; the D is unclear. V was shortened by 1 base and J by 3 bases, with 6 bases between the two germline ends. The CDR3 has 14 amino acids. Looked up from germline, CDR1 is LGHDT and CDR2 is YNNKEL (reference sequence). The CDR3 reads CASSQGVDTGELFF. CDR3 coding DNA: TGTGCCAGCAGCCAAGGGGTAGACACCGGGGAGCTGTTTTTT.

This chain uses TRBV7-3 with TRBJ2-1; TRBD2 matches at 11 bases. Germline V gene sequence: CDR1 SGHTA, CDR2 FQGTGA. The CDR3 spans 16 residues. V trimming: 5 bases; J trimming: 5 bases; junction bases outside the gene matches: 8. The CDR3 region has the DNA TGTGCCAGCAGCCTGATAGCGGGGGGGCCTGACAATGAGCAGTTCTTC. The encoded protein is CASSLIAGGPDNEQFF.

This clone showed up just once. As DNA, the CDR3 is TGCGCCAGCAGCCTGCCCGGCACGGGAAACACCATATATTTT. This codes for CASSLPGTGNTIYF. The genes are TRBV5-1 and TRBJ1-3, with D unclear. The CDR3 spans 14 residues. V was pared by 4 bases and J by 4 bases, with 12 bases between. Germline V gives CDR1 SGHRS, CDR2 YFSETQ.

The V gene is TRBV10-1, the J gene TRBJ2-5; 12 bases fit TRBD2. Germline-derived CDR1 and CDR2 are WNHNN and SYGVQD (reference sequence). After removal of 0 bases from V and 5 bases from J, the junction contained 4 bases not matched to a gene. The CDR3 has 16 amino acids. The CDR3 loop is CASSESLAGGRETQYF. The CDR3 nucleotides are TGCGCCAGCAGTGAGTCCCTAGCGGGGGGGCGGGAGACCCAGTACTTC.

CDR3 DNA: TGTGCCAGCAGTGAAGAGCAGGGTTACGGGACTGAAGCTTTCTTT. Protein: CASSEEQGYGTEAFF. The chain uses TRBV2 and TRBJ1-1, with a tentative D call TRBD1 (5 bases). Trimming pared 1 base from V and 5 bases from J, leaving 14 bases between. Germline V gene lookup returns CDR1 SNHLY and CDR2 FYNNEI. This CDR3 comprises 15 residues.

The chain links TRBV3-1 (or the pseudogene TRBV3-2) to TRBJ2-1, with unresolved D. Trimming shortened V by 5 bases and J by 3 bases, and 5 bases separated the two germline ends. This CDR3 spans 12 amino acids. Germline CDR1 LGHDT, CDR2 YNNKEL (reference sequence). The CDR3 DNA sequence: TGTGCCAGCAGCAAGAACTACAATGAGCAGTTCTTC. This sequence encodes CASSKNYNEQFF.

V is TRBV30 and J is TRBJ2-7; D perhaps matches TRBD1 (5 bases). Germline V gives CDR1 GTSNPN, CDR2 SVGIG (reference sequence). V lost 0 bases to trimming and J lost 0 bases, with 6 bases between them. This CDR3 region has 13 residues. The CDR3 DNA is TGTGCCTGGAGTGTAGACAGCTCCTACGAGCAGTACTTC. Protein sequence: CAWSVDSSYEQYF.

This chain links TRBV28 with TRBJ2-1, with TRBD2 as a possible D gene (6 bases). The V and J ends lost 3 bases and 0 bases respectively, with 9 bases between them. This CDR3 spans 15 amino acids. Germline V gives CDR1 MDHEN, CDR2 SYDVKM. The chain's CDR3 is CASSFAGSSYNEQFF. The CDR3 DNA sequence: TGTGCCAGCAGTTTCGCGGGGAGCTCCTACAATGAGCAGTTCTTC. Combining the CDR3 with reference TRBV28 and TRBJ2-1 gives the whole variable domain DVKVTQSSRYLVKRTGEKVFLECVQDMDHENMFWYRQDPGLGLRLIYFSYDVKMKEKGDIPEGYSVSREKKERFSLILESASTNQTSMYLCASSFAGSSYNEQFFGPGTRLTVL.

The rearrangement joins TRBV28 to TRBJ2-3; D unclear. Germline V gene data show CDR1 as MDHEN and CDR2 as SYDVKM. The V gene lost 3 bases and the J gene lost 3 bases, with 7 bases spanning the gap. The CDR3 is 13 residues long. This CDR3 reads CASSFVGTDTQYF. The CDR3 bases are TGTGCCAGCAGTTTTGTGGGAACAGATACGCAGTATTTT.

The rearrangement links TRBV28 to TRBJ2-1; TRBD2 aligns across 10 bases. Germline V gene lookup returns CDR1 MDHEN and CDR2 SYDVKM. The CDR3 consists of 15 residues. V was clipped by 4 bases and J by 7 bases; unmatched bases: 7. CDR3 protein: CASSSLAGGMNEQFF. For the CDR3, the DNA is TGTGCCAGCAGTTCTTTAGCGGGAGGTATGAATGAGCAGTTCTTC.

The chain joins TRBV9 to TRBJ2-3; tentative D call: TRBD2 (7 bases). CDR1 is SGDLS and CDR2 is YYNGEE in the germline V gene. The CDR3 contains 15 residues. Trimming pared 3 bases from V and 4 bases from J, leaving 15 bases between. CDR3 bases: TGTGCCAGCAGCGGAGGAGGGGGAGGGGCAGATACGCAGTATTTT. Translating gives CASSGGGGGADTQYF.

V and J are TRBV5-1 and TRBJ2-3, with TRBD2 matching over 8 bases. The trim removed 0 bases at V and 1 base at J, leaving 4 bases unmatched. CDR1 is SGHRS, CDR2 YFSETQ, per germline. The CDR3 covers 16 residues. CDR3 sequence reads: CASSLGGSGGTDTQYF. The CDR3 coding sequence is TGCGCCAGCAGCTTGGGTGGTAGCGGGGGCACAGATACGCAGTATTTT.

This chain uses TRBV3-1 (or the pseudogene TRBV3-2) with TRBJ1-3; 8 bases are shared with TRBD1. V dropped 5 bases and J dropped 3; count of bases not matched to a gene: 6. CDR3 length: 15 residues. Germline V gene data show CDR1 as LGHDT and CDR2 as YNNKEL (reference sequence). As DNA, the CDR3 is TGTGCCAGCAGCGGATGGGACAGGATTGGAAACACCATATATTTT. Its protein product is CASSGWDRIGNTIYF.

With respect to this clone: At one end the junction does not follow the germline gene, possibly because of a read error. The chain is built from TRBV28 and TRBJ1-1; 8 bases match TRBD1. Per the germline V gene, CDR1 is MDHEN and CDR2 is SYDVKM. The length of the CDR3 is 11 residues. The CDR3 DNA reads TGCGCCACAGGGGGGAACACTGAAGCTTTCTTT. This translates into CATGGNTEAFF.